These T cell receptor beta chains were read from a single sample in a study of blood T cell repertoires in COVID-19. Produced via immunoSEQ multiplex PCR; TCRdb's table is partial and in-frame only. The sample consists of about 240,000 clones, approximately 83% of them appearing once. The sample consisted of PBMCs or T cells enriched from blood (not recorded which). The source is a woman between 40 and 55 years old with acute COVID-19. Both conserved end residues are part of each CDR3. A D gene is named only where the DNA matches it firmly. Clone size appears in some rows only: once, few, many, or a class for an expanded clone.

d_gene | abundance | j_gene | v_gene | CDR3nt | CDR3aa
TRBD2 | - | TRBJ2-1 | TRBV7-2 | TGTGCCAGCAGCTCAATGAGAGCGGGAGGGTCCTACAATGAGCAGTTCTTC | CASSSMRAGGSYNEQFF
TRBD1 | - | TRBJ2-1 | TRBV6-5 | TGTGCCAGCAGAAGGACAGGGGATTACAATGAGCAGTTCTTC | CASRRTGDYNEQFF
- | - | TRBJ1-6 | TRBV20-1 | TGCAGTGCTAGTAGGGGTGCTGTTGACTCACCCCTCCACTTT | CSASRGAVDSPLHF
TRBD2 | - | TRBJ2-3 | TRBV7-8 | TGTGCCAGCAGCTTCGTTAGCGGGAGGGCCACGGATACGCAGTATTTT | CASSFVSGRATDTQYF
TRBD1 | - | TRBJ1-4 | TRBV2 | TGTGCCAGCAGTGAACAGGGGGCCTTTGGAGAAAAACTGTTTTTT | CASSEQGAFGEKLFF
TRBD1 | once | TRBJ2-3 | TRBV11-2 | TGTGCCAGCAGACACATTCAGGGGGCGCGATCAGATACGCAGTATTTT | CASRHIQGARSDTQYF
TRBD1 | - | TRBJ2-5 | TRBV25-1 | TGTGCCAGCAGTGCGCCGGGACAGGGGCGGGAGACCCAGTACTTC | CASSAPGQGRETQYF
TRBD2 | - | TRBJ2-3 | TRBV5-1 | TGCGCCAGCAGCTTGGGGCTAGCGGGAGGGCCGGATACGCAGTATTTT | CASSLGLAGGPDTQYF
TRBD2 | - | TRBJ2-1 | TRBV3-1/TRBV3-2 | TGTGCCAGCAGCCAACGGGGGGATGGTGTCAATGAGCAGTTCTTC | CASSQRGDGVNEQFF
TRBD2 | - | TRBJ2-1 | TRBV9 | TGTGCCAGCAGCTCCAGCGGGGGATCTAATGAGCAGTTCTTC | CASSSSGGSNEQFF
TRBD2 | - | TRBJ2-1 | TRBV3-1/TRBV3-2 | TGTGCCAGCAGCCAAGAACTAGCGGGAGCCGCAAGCTCCTACAATGAGCAGTTCTTC | CASSQELAGAASSYNEQFF
- | - | TRBJ2-3 | TRBV5-1 | TGCGCCAGCAGCATCGGGAACCAGGGCACAGATACGCAGTATTTT | CASSIGNQGTDTQYF
- | - | TRBJ2-2 | TRBV29-1 | TGCAGCGTTGTCCCGGGTTTGCACACCGGGGAGCTGTTTTTT | CSVVPGLHTGELFF
- | - | TRBJ1-2 | TRBV5-6 | TGTGCCAGCAGCCCCAGGGGTAGCTATGGCTACACCTTC | CASSPRGSYGYTF
- | - | TRBJ2-7 | TRBV15 | TGTGCCACCAGCAGAGACGGGTGGGAGCAGTACTTC | CATSRDGWEQYF
TRBD1 | - | TRBJ1-2 | TRBV28 | TGTGCCAGCAGTCCCTGGGACAGGGGGCACGACTATGGCTACACCTTC | CASSPWDRGHDYGYTF
TRBD1 | - | TRBJ2-3 | TRBV19 | TGTGCCAGTAGTATCGGGACAGGGGGTACAGATACGCAGTATTTT | CASSIGTGGTDTQYF
- | - | TRBJ1-2 | TRBV19 | TGTGCCAGTAGTATATTGAAAAGCGGCCGCAGACCGTATGGCTACACCTTC | CASSILKSGRRPYGYTF
TRBD1 | - | TRBJ2-5 | TRBV11-2 | TGTGCCAGCAGCTTGAGGGACAGGGGGTTTGGAGAGACCCAGTACTTC | CASSLRDRGFGETQYF
TRBD2 | - | TRBJ2-1 | TRBV23-1 | TGCGCCAGCAGTCAATCCGACTCCAGCGGGAGAGTATACAATGAGCAGTTCTTC | CASSQSDSSGRVYNEQFF
TRBD2 | few | TRBJ2-1 | TRBV19 | TGTGCCAGTAGTATAGTAACTAGCGCCAACAATGAGCAGTTCTTC | CASSIVTSANNEQFF
- | once | TRBJ1-2 | TRBV2 | TGTGCCAGCAGTGAAAGTGCGGCTGGCGGCTACACCTTC | CASSESAAGGYTF
- | once | TRBJ1-2 | TRBV20-1 | TGCAGTGCTAGTTGGGGCGTCTATGGCTACACCTTC | CSASWGVYGYTF
- | - | TRBJ1-6 | TRBV2 | TGTGCCAGCAGTGGACCTCGTGAGGCTCCCCATTCACCCCTCCACTTT | CASSGPREAPHSPLHF
- | - | TRBJ2-5 | TRBV24-1 | TGTGCCACCGGTCAGAGAGGAGAGACCCAGTACTTC | CATGQRGETQYF
TRBD1 | - | TRBJ1-2 | TRBV27 | TGTGCCAGCAAGATGGGCGACAGGGGCGACTATGGCTACACCTTC | CASKMGDRGDYGYTF
TRBD1 | - | TRBJ1-2 | TRBV19 | TGTGCCAGTAGCCCAGACAGGGGGTCCCCCCGTCTCTATGGCTACACCTTC | CASSPDRGSPRLYGYTF
TRBD1 | - | TRBJ1-2 | TRBV5-4 | TGTGCCAGCAGCCCAAGACAGGGCTACTATGGCTACACCTTC | CASSPRQGYYGYTF
TRBD1 | - | TRBJ1-1 | TRBV7-3 | TGTGCCAGCAGCGCCGGGACAGATAACACTGAAGCTTTCTTT | CASSAGTDNTEAFF
TRBD2 | - | TRBJ2-7 | TRBV15 | TGTGCCACCAGCAGAGGGGGCGGGAGGGCCTACGAGCAGTACTTC | CATSRGGGRAYEQYF
- | - | TRBJ1-3 | TRBV7-4 | TGTGCCAGCAGCCCCCACCCCGGGACTACGTGGGGAAACACCATATATTTT | CASSPHPGTTWGNTIYF
TRBD1 | - | TRBJ2-3 | TRBV5-1 | TGCGCCAGCAGCTCCTTACAGGGGTGGGGAGATACGCAGTATTTT | CASSSLQGWGDTQYF
- | - | TRBJ2-3 | TRBV11-2 | TGTGCCAGCAGTCCGATAGCAGATACGCAGTATTTT | CASSPIADTQYF
TRBD1 | - | TRBJ1-1 | TRBV25-1 | TGTGCCAGCAGTCCAGACAGGGCGAACACTGAAGCTTTCTTT | CASSPDRANTEAFF
- | - | TRBJ2-7 | TRBV7-2 | TGTGCCAGCAGCCAGGGCGGCAGCGTCTCCTACGAGCAGTACTTC | CASSQGGSVSYEQYF
TRBD2 | once | TRBJ2-7 | TRBV5-1 | TGCGCCAGCAGCTCCGGGGGGGGCAACTCCTACGAGCAGTACTTC | CASSSGGGNSYEQYF
- | - | TRBJ1-1 | TRBV10-3 | TGTGCCATCAGTCCGGGAGGGCCCCAAGCTTTCTTT | CAISPGGPQAFF
- | - | TRBJ2-2 | TRBV5-1 | TGCGCCAGCAGCTTGGTTGGCGGGGCGAACACCGGGGAGCTGTTTTTT | CASSLVGGANTGELFF
TRBD2 | - | TRBJ2-1 | TRBV7-6 | TGTGCCAGCAGCTTAGCTAGCGGGAGAAAGTATGAGCAGTTCTTC | CASSLASGRKYEQFF
- | - | TRBJ2-2 | TRBV7-6 | TGTGCCAGCAGACTAGTAACACCCGGGGAGCTGTTTTTT | CASRLVTPGELFF
TRBD2 | - | TRBJ2-3 | TRBV3-1/TRBV3-2 | TGTGCCAGCAGCCTACGGACTAGCGGGCCAGATACGCAGTATTTT | CASSLRTSGPDTQYF
- | once | TRBJ2-5 | TRBV5-1 | TGCGCCAGCAGCTCAGGAGGTTCCCAAGAGACCCAGTACTTC | CASSSGGSQETQYF